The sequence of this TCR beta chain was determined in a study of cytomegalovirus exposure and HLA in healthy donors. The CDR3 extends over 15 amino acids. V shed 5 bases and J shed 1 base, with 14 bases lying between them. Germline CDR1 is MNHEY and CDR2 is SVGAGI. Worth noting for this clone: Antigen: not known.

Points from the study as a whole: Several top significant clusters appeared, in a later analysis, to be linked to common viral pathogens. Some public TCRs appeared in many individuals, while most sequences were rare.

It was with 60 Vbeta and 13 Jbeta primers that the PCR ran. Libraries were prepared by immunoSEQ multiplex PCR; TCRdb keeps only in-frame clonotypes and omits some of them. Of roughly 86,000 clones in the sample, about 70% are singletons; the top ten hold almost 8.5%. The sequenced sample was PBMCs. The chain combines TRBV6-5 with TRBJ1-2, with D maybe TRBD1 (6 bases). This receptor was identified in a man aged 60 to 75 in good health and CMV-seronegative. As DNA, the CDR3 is TGTGCCAGCAGTAGGGGGACAACCAATAACTATGGCTACACCTTC. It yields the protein CASSRGTTNNYGYTF.